Listed here are 11 T cell receptor beta chains from one sample, sequenced in a study of human T cells and chemical hapten exposure. The time point is: pre-sensitization, week 0. The sample's treatment: therapeutic diphenylcyclopropenone sensitization with weekly scalp DPC. A single record per CDR3 protein comes from TCRdb applying MiXCR to the RACE reads. The top ten clones hold 2.5% to 3% of a sample with 300,000 to 400,000 distinct CDR3 sequences, about 5.1% of them seen once. This specimen consisted of whole blood, obtained in connection with sensitization to the hapten diphenylcyclopropenone (DPC). The receptors were gathered from a woman between 45 and 60 years old with alopecia areata. Some clones in this sample may be carry-over from other donors' samples.

This clonotype has only a few counts. This chain links TRBV20-1 with TRBJ2-1, with a possible D match to TRBD2 (6 bases). The CDR3 has 15 amino acids. V was trimmed by 5 bases and J by 7 bases, leaving 21 bases between them. Germline CDR1 and CDR2: DFQATT and SNEGSKA (reference sequence). DNA for the CDR3: TGCAGTGCTCCGCCGGGAGCGGGCCGGGGGAATGAGCAGTTCTTC. Translated, it gives CSAPPGAGRGNEQFF.

The chain couples TRBV2 to TRBJ2-2; TRBD1 agrees at 7 bases. This CDR3 has 14 amino acids. Unmatched junction bases numbered 3, after V lost 3 bases and J lost 5 bases. The germline V gene encodes CDR1 SNHLY and CDR2 FYNNEI. CDR3 region: CASSDLQGTGELFF. CDR3 coding DNA: TGTGCCAGCAGTGATTTACAGGGGACCGGGGAGCTGTTTTTT.

This clonotype was counted between two and nine times. The V call is TRBV7-2, the J call TRBJ1-4; no firm D call. Germline CDR1 is SGHTA and CDR2 is FQGNSA. V lost 5 bases and J 7 bases, leaving 11 bases between the germline ends. The CDR3 totals 13 residues. CDR3 in amino acids: CASSTSRGEKLFF. As DNA, the CDR3 is TGTGCCAGCAGCACAAGCCGGGGTGAAAAACTGTTTTTT.

This clonotype was counted many times. The gene calls are TRBV7-2 and TRBJ1-4, with 11 bases aligning to TRBD1. V gave up 4 bases and J gave up 7 bases; unmatched junction bases: 11. The CDR3 is 17 residues long. CDR1 is SGHTA, CDR2 FQGNSA, per germline. This CDR3 reads CASSSQGGQGGSEKLFF. In DNA, the CDR3 is TGTGCCAGCAGCTCCCAAGGGGGACAGGGGGGAAGTGAAAAACTGTTTTTT.

This clonotype was observed a few times. The chain couples TRBV14 to TRBJ1-5, with D hard to call. This CDR3 spans 12 amino acids. Germline CDR1 SGHDN, CDR2 FVKESK. With 0 bases removed from V and 12 bases from J, the gap between germline ends came to 9 bases. CDR3 sequence (DNA): TGTGCCAGCAGCCAAGACGGTAGGGTCCAGCATTTT. This encodes CASSQDGRVQHF.

This clonotype was recorded many times. V gene TRBV6-6 combines with J gene TRBJ2-1, with TRBD2 identical over 11 bases. The trim removed 7 bases at V and 8 bases at J, leaving 16 bases unmatched. CDR3 length: 17 residues. The germline CDR1 and CDR2 sequences are MNHNY and SVGAGI (reference sequence). CDR3 loop: CASKGLAGSKVGDEQFF. The CDR3 DNA follows: TGTGCCAGCAAAGGACTAGCGGGCTCCAAAGTGGGGGATGAGCAGTTCTTC.

This clonotype has at least ten counts. The chain joins TRBV29-1 to TRBJ1-5; maybe TRBD1 (5 bases). Germline V lookup: CDR1 SQVTM, CDR2 ANQGSEA. The V and J ends lost 4 bases and 3 bases respectively, with 13 bases between them. The CDR3 runs 14 residues. CDR3 in amino acids: CSVGIAGPNQPQHF. The CDR3, as DNA: TGCAGCGTTGGGATTGCAGGGCCCAATCAGCCCCAGCATTTT.

This clonotype was observed many times. The rearrangement links TRBV12-3 or TRBV12-4 to TRBJ2-3, with 9 nucleotides matching TRBD1. After removal of 5 bases from V and 4 bases from J, the junction contained 7 bases not matched to a gene. The CDR3 extends over 15 amino acids. The CDR3 bases are TGTGCCAGCAGTCCCTACAGGGGGCTTGCAGATACGCAGTATTTT. The encoded protein is CASSPYRGLADTQYF.

This clonotype has a count of ten or more. V usage is TRBV29-1 and J usage is TRBJ1-1; no definite D call. From germline, CDR1 is SQVTM and CDR2 ANQGSEA. This CDR3 region has 13 residues. Trimming cost V 4 bases and J 0 bases, with 9 bases left between them. CDR3 sequence reads: CSVGGQMNTEAFF. The DNA for the CDR3 is TGCAGCGTTGGCGGCCAGATGAACACTGAAGCTTTCTTT.

This clonotype was seen ten or more times. The chain carries TRBV7-6 and TRBJ2-7; tentatively, D is TRBD1 or TRBD2 (5 bases each). V was shortened by 2 bases and J by 6 bases, with 11 bases between the two germline ends. Germline CDR1 and CDR2: SGHVS and FNYEAQ. CDR3 length: 13 amino acids. CDR3 protein: CASSLIPGREQYF. In nucleotides, the CDR3 is TGTGCCAGCAGCTTAATTCCGGGGCGCGAGCAGTACTTC.

There are a few counts of this clonotype. The chain employs TRBV27 and TRBJ2-7; 8 nucleotides match TRBD1. The trim removed 3 bases at V and 6 bases at J, leaving 1 base unmatched. The CDR3 totals 12 residues. Germline V gene data show CDR1 as MNHEY and CDR2 as SMNVEV (reference sequence). In DNA form, the CDR3 reads TGTGCCAGCAGTTTCGGACAGGGCGAGCAGTACTTC. It is translated as CASSFGQGEQYF.